This T cell receptor (beta chain) came from a study of CD8+ T cells in alopecia areata. Once RNA had been extracted, it was reverse transcribed into cDNA to act as the sequencing template. Data came from immunoSEQ multiplex PCR; TCRdb stores just in-frame clones and leaves some out. The sample records roughly 200,000 clones, roughly three fifths being singletons. This clone has just a few counts. Treatment meaning: oral pan-JAK inhibitor, 5-10 mg twice daily. Germline V CDR1 and CDR2: SGHTA, FQGNSA. The CDR3 covers 14 residues. Unmatched junction bases numbered 8, after V lost 6 bases and J lost 7 bases.

The rearrangement uses TRBV7-2 and TRBJ1-2; 10 bases are a match to TRBD1. Specimen: CD4+ T cells sorted from blood, collected at week 4, from a patient treated with tofacitinib. The receptor comes from a human donor with alopecia areata. CDR3 amino acids: CASRETGGALGYTF. CDR3 DNA sequence: TGTGCCAGCAGAGAGACAGGGGGCGCGCTTGGCTACACCTTC. Filled out from reference TRBV7-2 and TRBJ1-2, the complete variable domain reads GAGVSQSPSNKVTEKGKDVELRCDPISGHTALYWYRQSLGQGLEFLIYFQGNSAPDKSGLPSDRFSAERTGGSVSTLTIQRTQQEDSAVYLCASRETGGALGYTFGSGTRLTVV.